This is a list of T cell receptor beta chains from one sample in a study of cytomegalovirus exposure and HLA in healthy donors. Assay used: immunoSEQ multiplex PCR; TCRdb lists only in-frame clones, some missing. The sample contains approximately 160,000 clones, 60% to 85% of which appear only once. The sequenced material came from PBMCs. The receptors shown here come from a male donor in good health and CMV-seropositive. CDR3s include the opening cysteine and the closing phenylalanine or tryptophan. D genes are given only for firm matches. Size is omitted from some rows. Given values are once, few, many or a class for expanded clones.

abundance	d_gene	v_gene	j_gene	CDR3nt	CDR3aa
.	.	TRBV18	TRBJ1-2	TGTGCCAGCTCACCACCCGGGGGATTCTATGGCTACACCTTC	CASSPPGGFYGYTF
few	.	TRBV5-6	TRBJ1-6	TGTGCCAGCAGGCGGGACCGGGGGTCACCCCTCCACTTT	CASRRDRGSPLHF
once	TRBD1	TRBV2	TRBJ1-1	TGTGCCAGCAGCTACAGGGGGAACCTACCTAACACTGAAGCTTTCTTT	CASSYRGNLPNTEAFF
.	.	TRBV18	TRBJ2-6	TGTGCCAGCTCACCGCGCCCTACAGAGAGCTCTGGGGCCAACGTCCTGACTTTC	CASSPRPTESSGANVLTF
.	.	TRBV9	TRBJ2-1	TGTGCCAGCAGCGTAGGGGGGCAGGATCTTTACAATGAGCAGTTCTTC	CASSVGGQDLYNEQFF
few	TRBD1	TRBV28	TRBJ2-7	TGTGCCAGCACCCCCGGCGGGACAGGGGGCTACGAGCAGTACTTC	CASTPGGTGGYEQYF
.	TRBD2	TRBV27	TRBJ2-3	TGTGCCAGCAGGCAGACTAGCGGGGGGGCCTCAGGTACGCAGTATTTT	CASRQTSGGASGTQYF
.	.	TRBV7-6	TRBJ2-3	TGTGCCAGCAGTCAGGGGACAGATACGCAGTATTTT	CASSQGTDTQYF
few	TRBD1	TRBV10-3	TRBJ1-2	TGTGCCATCAGCCAACAGGGGGCTGACGGCTACACCTTC	CAISQQGADGYTF
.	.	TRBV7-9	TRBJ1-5	TGTTCCAGCAGCGGCGACAGTTATAGCAATCAGCCCCAGCATTTT	CSSSGDSYSNQPQHF
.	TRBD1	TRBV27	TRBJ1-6	TGTGCCAGCAGTTCGTGGGACAGGGGTGGTTCACCCCTCCACTTT	CASSSWDRGGSPLHF
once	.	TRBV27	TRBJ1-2	TGTGCCAGCAGTAGCGGGTCAACCTATGGCTGCACCTTC	CASSSGSTYGCTF
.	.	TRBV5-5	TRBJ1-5	TGTGCCAGCAGCTTGGGGGGGGCGGGGGCCGAACAGCCCCAGCATTTT	CASSLGGAGAEQPQHF
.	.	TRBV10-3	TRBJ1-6	TGTGCCATCAGTGAGGACAGTAGGGATTCACCCCTCCACTTT	CAISEDSRDSPLHF
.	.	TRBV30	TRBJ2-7	TGTGCCTGGAGTCCAGCAGCGGGCGAGCAGTACTTC	CAWSPAAGEQYF
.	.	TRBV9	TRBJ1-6	TGTGCCAGCAGCGTGGAGGGGAAGTGGGGCGAGCCCCTCCACTTT	CASSVEGKWGEPLHF
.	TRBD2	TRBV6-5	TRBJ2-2	TGTGCCGGGGGGGGTCGCACCGGGGAGCTGTTTTTT	CAGGGRTGELFF
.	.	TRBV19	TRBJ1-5	TGTGCCAGTAGCGTAGAATCGAGTAGCAATCAGCCCCAGCATTTT	CASSVESSSNQPQHF
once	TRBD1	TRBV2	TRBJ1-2	TGTGCTAGCAAAAGGGGACAGGGGACCTCCGATGGCTACACCTTC	CASKRGQGTSDGYTF
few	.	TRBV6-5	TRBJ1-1	TGTGCCAGCTCTCGTGGGGGCAGCAACACTGAAGCTTTCTTT	CASSRGGSNTEAFF
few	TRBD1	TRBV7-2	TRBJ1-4	TGTGCCAGCAGCTTATACAGGGGGCGGGGAAAACTGTTTTTT	CASSLYRGRGKLFF
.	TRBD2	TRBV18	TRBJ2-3	TGTGCCAGCTCATGGGGACTAGCGGGGGCGACAGATACGCAGTATTTT	CASSWGLAGATDTQYF
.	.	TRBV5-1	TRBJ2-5	TGCGCCAGCAGCTTCGCAGGGCAAGAGACCCAGTACTTC	CASSFAGQETQYF
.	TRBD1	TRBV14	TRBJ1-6	TGTGCCAGCAGCCGGGACAGGGGGCGCTTGGGTTCACCCCTCCACTTT	CASSRDRGRLGSPLHF
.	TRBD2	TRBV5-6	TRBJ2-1	TGTGCCAGCAGCCGAACGGGACTAGCGGCCCTTAGCTCCTACAATGAGCAGTTCTTC	CASSRTGLAALSSYNEQFF
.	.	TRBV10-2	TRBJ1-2	TGCGCCAGCACACAGGGCCGCGGCTACACCTTC	CASTQGRGYTF
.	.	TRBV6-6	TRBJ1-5	TGTGCCAGCAGTTACTCCCGGTTCCAGCCCCAGCATTTT	CASSYSRFQPQHF
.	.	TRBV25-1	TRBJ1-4	TGTGCCAGCAGTGATGACGGGGGGGCAACTAATGAAAAACTGTTTTTT	CASSDDGGATNEKLFF
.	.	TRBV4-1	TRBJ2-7	TGCGCCAGCAGCCAAAGCGGTGGAACCGGAAGCGAGCAGTACTTC	CASSQSGGTGSEQYF
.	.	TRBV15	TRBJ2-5	TGTGCCACCAGCAGAGGTTCCCGACAGATCCAAGAGACCCAGTACTTC	CATSRGSRQIQETQYF
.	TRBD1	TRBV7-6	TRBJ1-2	TGTGCCAGCAGCTTAACAGGGGGGATGGATGGCTACACCTTC	CASSLTGGMDGYTF
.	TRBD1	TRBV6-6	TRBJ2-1	TGTGCCAGCAGTGCTGGGACAGGGATTTACAATGAGCAGTTCTTC	CASSAGTGIYNEQFF
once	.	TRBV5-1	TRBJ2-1	TGCGCCAGCAGCTCTCACGCAGGAAAAAGCTCCTACAATGAGCAGTTCTTC	CASSSHAGKSSYNEQFF
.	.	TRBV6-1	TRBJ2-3	TGTGCCAGCAACCCTGGGGGGGCCCCAGATACGCAGTATTTT	CASNPGGAPDTQYF
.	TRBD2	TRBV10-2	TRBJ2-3	TGCGCCAGCCAAATAGCGGGGGATACAGATACGCAGTATTTT	CASQIAGDTDTQYF
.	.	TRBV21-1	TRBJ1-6	TGTGCCAGCAGCATCCGACAGGCGAAAAATTCACCCCTCCACTTT	CASSIRQAKNSPLHF
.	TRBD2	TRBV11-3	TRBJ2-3	TGTGCCAGCAGCTTCCGCGGGGGACCCGCTAGCACAGATACGCAGTATTTT	CASSFRGGPASTDTQYF
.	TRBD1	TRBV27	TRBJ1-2	TGTGCCAGCAGTTTGTCGAGGCCGGGGACAGGTCTTGGGGGCTACACCTTC	CASSLSRPGTGLGGYTF
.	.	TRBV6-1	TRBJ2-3	TGTGCCAGCAGCCCCTGGGCGGGGGCCCAAGATACGCAGTATTTT	CASSPWAGAQDTQYF
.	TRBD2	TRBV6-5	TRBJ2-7	TGTGCCAGCAGTTACTTTGATAGCGGGAACTACGAGCAGTACTTC	CASSYFDSGNYEQYF
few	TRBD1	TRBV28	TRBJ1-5	TGTGCCAGCAGTCTCCTGGACAGGTTTATTCAGCCCCAGCATTTT	CASSLLDRFIQPQHF
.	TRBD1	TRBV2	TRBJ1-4	TGTGCCAGCAGTCTGGACAGGGGTCGTAATGAAAAACTGTTTTTT	CASSLDRGRNEKLFF
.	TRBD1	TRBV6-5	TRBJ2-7	TGTGCCAGCAGTCTTCGACAGGGCGAGCAGTACTTC	CASSLRQGEQYF
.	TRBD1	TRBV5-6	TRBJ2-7	TGTGCCAGCAGCCCCTACAGGGGACGGCGCTCTGGGGAGCAGTACTTC	CASSPYRGRRSGEQYF
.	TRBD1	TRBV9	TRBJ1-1	TGTGCCAGCAGCGTAGGCAGGGACAGCACTGAAGCTTTCTTT	CASSVGRDSTEAFF
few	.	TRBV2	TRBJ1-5	TGTGCCAGCAGTTTCACTGAAGCCGTTGGTCAGCCCCAGCATTTT	CASSFTEAVGQPQHF
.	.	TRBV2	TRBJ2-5	TGTGCCAGCACCACCAGGGAGACCCAGTACTTC	CASTTRETQYF
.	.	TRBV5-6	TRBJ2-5	TGTGCCAGCAGCCCCCCCGGGTTCCAAGAGACCCAGTACTTC	CASSPPGFQETQYF
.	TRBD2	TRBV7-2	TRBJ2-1	TGTGCCAGCAGCCTAGGGGCGGGGGGTTCCTACAATGAGCAGTTCTTC	CASSLGAGGSYNEQFF
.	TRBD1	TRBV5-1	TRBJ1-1	TGCGCCAGCAGCTTACTATACAGGGGTAGGGGCACTGAAGCTTTCTTT	CASSLLYRGRGTEAFF
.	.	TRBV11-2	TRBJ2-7	TGTGCCAGCAGCCAGTCCTCGCGGAGGGGCGAGCAGTACTTC	CASSQSSRRGEQYF
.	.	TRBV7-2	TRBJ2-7	TGTGCCAGCAGCTCCCAAGGAGGGGAGTACGAGCAGTACTTC	CASSSQGGEYEQYF
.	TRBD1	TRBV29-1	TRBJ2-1	TGCAGCGTTGGCCGGGACAGCCCTTACAATGAGCAGTTCTTC	CSVGRDSPYNEQFF